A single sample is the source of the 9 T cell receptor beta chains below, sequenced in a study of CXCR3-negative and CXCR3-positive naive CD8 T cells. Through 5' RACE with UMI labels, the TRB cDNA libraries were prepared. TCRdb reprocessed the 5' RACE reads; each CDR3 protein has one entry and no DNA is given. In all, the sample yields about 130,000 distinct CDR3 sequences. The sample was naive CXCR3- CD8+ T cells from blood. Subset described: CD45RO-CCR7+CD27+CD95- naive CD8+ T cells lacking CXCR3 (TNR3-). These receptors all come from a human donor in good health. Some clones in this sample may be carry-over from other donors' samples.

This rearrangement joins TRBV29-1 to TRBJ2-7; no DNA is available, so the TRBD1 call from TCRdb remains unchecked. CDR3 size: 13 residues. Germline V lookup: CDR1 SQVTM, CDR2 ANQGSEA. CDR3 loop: CSVEGQGTYEQYF.

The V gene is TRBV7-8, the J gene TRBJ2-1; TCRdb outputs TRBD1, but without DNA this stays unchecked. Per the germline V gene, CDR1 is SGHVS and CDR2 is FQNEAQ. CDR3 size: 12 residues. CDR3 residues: CASSTQGHRKFF. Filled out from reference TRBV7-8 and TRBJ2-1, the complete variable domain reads GAGVSQSPRYKVAKRGQDVALRCDPISGHVSLFWYQQALGQGPEFLTYFQNEAQLDKSGLPSDRFFAERPEGSVSTLKIQRTQQEDSAVYLCASSTQGHRKFFGPGTRLTVL.

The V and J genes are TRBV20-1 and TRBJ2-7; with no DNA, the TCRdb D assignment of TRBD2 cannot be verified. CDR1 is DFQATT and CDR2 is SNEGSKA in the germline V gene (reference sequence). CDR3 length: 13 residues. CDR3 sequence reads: CSATGSGTYEQYF.

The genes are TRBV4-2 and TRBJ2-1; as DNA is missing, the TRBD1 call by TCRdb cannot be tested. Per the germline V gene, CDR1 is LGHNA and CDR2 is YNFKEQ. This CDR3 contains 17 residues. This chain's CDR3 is CASSQEGTPSSYNEQFF.

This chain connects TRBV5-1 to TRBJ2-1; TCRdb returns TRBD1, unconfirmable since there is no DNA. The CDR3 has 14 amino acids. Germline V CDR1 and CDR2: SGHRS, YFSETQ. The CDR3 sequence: CASSQGTGNNEPFF.

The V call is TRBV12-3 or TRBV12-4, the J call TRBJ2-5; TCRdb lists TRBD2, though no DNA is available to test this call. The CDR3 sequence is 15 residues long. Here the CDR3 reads CASRPALEKEETQYF.

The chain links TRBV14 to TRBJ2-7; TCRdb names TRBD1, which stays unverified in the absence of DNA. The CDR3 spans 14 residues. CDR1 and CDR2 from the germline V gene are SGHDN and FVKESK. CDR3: CASSQGDTPYEQYF.

The CDR3 loop is CSVRLGHPEKLFF. The chain employs TRBV29-1 and TRBJ1-4; there is no DNA to check the TCRdb D call of TRBD1. Germline CDR1 is SQVTM and CDR2 is ANQGSEA. The CDR3 has 13 amino acids.

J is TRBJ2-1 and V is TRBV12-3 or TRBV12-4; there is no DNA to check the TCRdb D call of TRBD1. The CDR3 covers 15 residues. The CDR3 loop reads CASSFNGRTYNEQFF.